Reported below is one TCR beta chain. It has no known antigen specificity. Per-base quality was not reported, and no clone a single base away is much larger than it. Library preparation employed multiplex PCR. The sequencer was an Illumina HiSeq 4000. To build TCR beta libraries, CDR3 regions were amplified by Arm-PCR using iRepertoire HTBI primers. Before sequencing, the PCR products went through gel purification. In the original analysis: Gene usage analysis of CDR3 amino acid clonotypes used the 62 TRBV and more than 13 TRBJ segments found across samples. COPE and FqMerger were used to merge filtered high-quality paired reads into contigs. BLAST was used to align contigs to IMGT TRBV, TRBD and TRBJ reference genes, with CDR3 defined following IMGT. Highly expanded clones were defined as clonotypes with a frequency above 0.1%. Repertoire diversity was measured by Shannon entropy, and V-J evenness by the Gini coefficient. A clonotype found in more than one individual was treated as public. The raw public data were reprocessed by TCRdb itself: fastp quality trimming at Q25, MiXCR clonotype calling, in-frame beta chains only. One record per CDR3 amino acid sequence lists the most common genes and DNA. The V and J calls and clone size come from TCRdb's table, not from the authors' own analysis. This sample gives about 420,000 distinct CDR3 sequences in total; about 17% of them show up just once. The leading ten clones occupy approximately 22% of the sample.

This entry comes from a study of regulatory T cells in long-lasting Graves disease (dated by TCRdb to about 2021). Describing the broader study: Newly diagnosed Graves' disease patients had taken antithyroid drugs for less than 3 months. A total of about 33 samples underwent TCR sequencing, from some 13 patients with persistent Graves' disease and approximately 20 patients with newly diagnosed Graves' disease. The study was registered as a clinical trial and conducted in China. Peripheral blood TCR sequencing and RNA sequencing compared persistent Graves' disease patients with newly diagnosed Graves' disease patients.

The sample's time point label is to be understood as: newly diagnosed GD, antithyroid drugs for less than 3 months. For both TCR sequencing and RNA sequencing, RNA was extracted from PBMCs in TRIzol. The diagnosis of Graves' disease was made according to American Thyroid Association guidelines. Patients were recruited from an endocrinology department in Xi'an, China. From each patient, around 9.3 milliliters of peripheral blood was collected into an EDTA anticoagulant tube. Ficoll Paque Plus density gradient separation was used to isolate PBMCs, and no further T cell sorting was done. RNA quality was checked with an Agilent 2100 Bioanalyzer and agarose gel, and concentration with a NanoDrop 2000. The full study reports these points: Compared with newly diagnosed patients, patients with persistent Graves' disease had lower TCR Shannon entropy and fewer highly expanded clones, which suggests clonal expansion. As a limitation, the authors acknowledged that the small sample size may reduce accuracy. Sequencing and analysis were limited to the TCR beta chain. Only peripheral blood was studied, because thyroid tissue, the primary lesion, was inaccessible. Persistent patients shared more public clonotypes among themselves (fewer than 3,000) than newly diagnosed patients did (approximately 900). Preferential use of TRBV28, TRBJ1-2 and TRBJ2-5 was observed in persistent disease, whereas TRBV20-1 and TRBJ2-1 were favored in newly diagnosed disease.

From its cysteine to its phenylalanine, the CDR3 spans 12 amino acids. Only the CDR3 part of the read is kept: 36 bases, read in frame from the first base. The germline V gene encodes CDR1 SEHNR and CDR2 FQNEAQ (reference sequence). The junction shows trimming of 8 bases on V and 4 bases on J, plus 9 bases between the germline ends. These data are also associated with another study on T cells in Graves' hyperthyroidism and ophthalmopathy. The second study's authors report: Stable Graves' hyperthyroidism was defined as the absence of progression to ophthalmopathy over 18 months of follow-up. Hyperthyroidism patients were newly diagnosed, had a disease duration of under 2 months, and were aged 18 to 65 years. Exclusion was applied to patients with uncontrolled infections, other autoimmune diseases, pregnancy or lactation. Diagnoses were established on the basis of clinical symptoms, serum thyroxine and TRAb, thyroid ultrasound, and orbital computed tomography. For the first round of RT-PCR on the TCR CDR3, the HTBI primer set was used together with the Qiagen OneStep RT-PCR kit. Most expanded thyroid clonotypes (frequency above 0.001) were also found in blood, which suggests that blood repertoires may mirror thyroid immune responses. In cross-validation, a model built on a 13 V-J signature told ophthalmopathy apart from stable hyperthyroidism with 87.88% sensitivity and 81% to 82% specificity, and in testing the same model reached 80%/75%. In validation, the model predicted progression to ophthalmopathy a median of around 6.5 months before onset, with about 67% sensitivity and roughly 77% specificity. To identify distinguishing TCR V-J signatures, a discovery cohort of around 98 patients was used, comprising 43 with Graves' ophthalmopathy and approximately 58 with stable Graves' hyperthyroidism. Whether ophthalmopathy could be predicted prospectively was tested in an independent validation cohort made up of about 20 hyperthyroidism patients plus 17 patients who later progressed to ophthalmopathy. For training and testing, the roughly 100 patients in the discovery cohort were randomly divided in a 7:3 ratio. Thyroid tissue and blood T-cell repertoires from about six Graves' hyperthyroidism patients were also compared in the study. After sampling, hyperthyroidism patients received methimazole starting at 30 mg daily, and ophthalmopathy patients received high-dose intravenous methylprednisolone. The libraries were constructed in a second round of multiplex PCR and then size-selected and purified. Sequencing of the libraries was done on an Illumina HiSeq2000 using paired-end 100 bp reads. Raw data were processed with SOAPnuke, discarding reads with adapters, uncalled bases, mean Phred below 15, or no exact constant-primer or identifier match. COPE v1.2.5 was used to merge the high-quality paired reads, and each unique nucleotide sequence was defined as a clonotype. Clonotypes were aligned to IMGT TRBV, TRBD and TRBJ reference segments using MiTCR v1.1. The analysis was restricted to V-J combinations with a frequency above 0.0001, which together covered 99.2% of the repertoires. The TCS score was defined as the ratio of F50 (clonal expansion) to E x V (chaos), calculated using BLOSUM62-based TCRdist between CDR3 peptides within each V-J. Welch's t-statistics and random forest reduced 514 V-J features to 13, which were used in a naive Bayes classifier (R e1071). No statistical method was used to set the sample size in advance, and investigators knew the group allocation. TCR Vbeta CDR3 sequencing of approximately 140 peripheral blood samples (approximately 44 ophthalmopathy, 75 or so hyperthyroidism and roughly 17 progressor patients) is reported in the paper.

The TCR sequence derives from a woman between 18 and 30 years old with Graves disease. Donor details come from another sample of the same person, matched by shared clones. Recombination linked TRBV7-9 to TRBJ1-5; the D gene assignment is ambiguous. Sequences were derived from peripheral blood mononuclear cells (PBMCs), sampled at new diagnosis, from a patient treated with antithyroid drugs. The DNA is TGTGCCAGCGGGGAGCAAAATCAGCCCCAGCATTTT. Its protein product is CASGEQNQPQHF.